Listed below are T cell receptor beta chains from one sample, sequenced in a study of control samples from healthy donors and cancer patients. Libraries were prepared by immunoSEQ multiplex PCR; TCRdb keeps only in-frame clonotypes and omits some of them. Seen here are 150,000 to 200,000 clones, about 91% observed once, and the top ten hold nearly 5%. Sequenced material: blood. The source is a young woman in good health. CDR3s include the opening cysteine and the closing phenylalanine or tryptophan. D genes are given only for firm matches. Expanded clones are given a class, and other clones once, few, many or no size at all.

d_gene	v_gene	abundance	j_gene	CDR3aa	CDR3nt
NA	TRBV6-5	NA	TRBJ2-5	CASSYRAGETQYF	TGTGCCAGCAGTTACAGGGCTGGAGAGACCCAGTACTTC
NA	TRBV18	NA	TRBJ1-3	CASSRNNGFSGNTIYF	TGTGCCAGCTCAAGGAACAACGGTTTCTCTGGAAACACCATATATTTT
TRBD2	TRBV10-1	NA	TRBJ2-1	CASSESGEGGEQFF	TGCGCCAGCAGTGAGTCCGGGGAGGGAGGTGAGCAGTTCTTC
NA	TRBV6-5	NA	TRBJ1-3	CASSYSNSGGNTIYF	TGTGCCAGCAGTTACTCGAATAGCGGTGGAAACACCATATATTTT
TRBD1	TRBV7-2	NA	TRBJ1-5	CASSPRTGGYNQPQHF	TGTGCCAGCAGCCCTCGAACAGGGGGCTACAATCAGCCCCAGCATTTT
NA	TRBV25-1	NA	TRBJ2-1	CASSDPRNQVGEEQFF	TGTGCCAGCAGTGATCCTCGGAACCAGGTCGGCGAGGAGCAGTTCTTC
NA	TRBV6-1	NA	TRBJ2-7	CASSDPGVSYEQYF	TGTGCCAGCAGTGATCCCGGCGTCTCCTACGAGCAGTACTTC
NA	TRBV7-9	NA	TRBJ2-7	CASSASRRGPYEQYF	TGTGCCAGCAGCGCCTCGAGAAGGGGCCCCTACGAGCAGTACTTC
TRBD2	TRBV28	NA	TRBJ2-1	CASSLTPRLAGVNEQFF	TGTGCCAGCAGTCTTACGCCTCGGCTAGCGGGAGTTAATGAGCAGTTCTTC
NA	TRBV11-3	NA	TRBJ1-3	CASSLGSANTIYF	TGTGCCAGCAGCTTAGGTTCGGCAAACACCATATATTTT
NA	TRBV7-9	few	TRBJ1-2	CASSLGVGRGYTF	TGTGCCAGCAGCTTAGGGGTCGGGAGAGGCTACACCTTC
NA	TRBV6-1	NA	TRBJ2-5	CASSETGRGGTQYF	TGTGCCAGCAGTGAGACAGGGCGCGGGGGGACCCAGTACTTC
NA	TRBV11-2	NA	TRBJ2-7	CASSPRFLSGSHEQYF	TGTGCCAGCAGCCCACGCTTTCTATCAGGGAGCCACGAGCAGTACTTC
TRBD1	TRBV5-6	NA	TRBJ2-2	CASSNRGAGELFF	TGTGCCAGCAGCAACAGGGGGGCCGGGGAGCTGTTTTTT
NA	TRBV18	NA	TRBJ2-2	CASSPPDSPTGELFF	TGTGCCAGCTCACCCCCGGACAGTCCGACCGGGGAGCTGTTTTTT
NA	TRBV6-4	NA	TRBJ2-1	CASSEGNSYNEQFF	TGTGCCAGCAGTGAAGGTAACTCCTACAATGAGCAGTTCTTC
NA	TRBV29-1	NA	TRBJ2-3	CSVEEDVDTQYF	TGCAGCGTGGAGGAGGACGTGGATACGCAGTATTTT
NA	TRBV9	NA	TRBJ2-2	CASSVGGSGRELFF	TGTGCCAGCAGCGTAGGAGGGAGCGGCCGGGAGCTGTTTTTT
TRBD1	TRBV6-6	NA	TRBJ1-3	CASRQGAENTIYF	TGTGCCAGCAGGCAGGGGGCCGAAAACACCATATATTTT
NA	TRBV4-1	NA	TRBJ2-7	CASSQAVSYEQYF	TGCGCCAGCAGCCAAGCGGTCAGCTACGAGCAGTACTTC
NA	TRBV5-6	NA	TRBJ1-2	CASSLGQNYGYTF	TGTGCCAGCAGCTTGGGGCAGAACTATGGCTACACCTTC
NA	TRBV9	NA	TRBJ1-5	CASSVDGHSNQPQHF	TGTGCCAGCAGCGTCGACGGTCATAGCAATCAGCCCCAGCATTTT
NA	TRBV5-1	NA	TRBJ2-2	CASSPSTANTGELFF	TGCGCCAGCAGTCCCAGCACGGCGAACACCGGGGAGCTGTTTTTT
TRBD1	TRBV7-9	NA	TRBJ1-1	CASSQGANTEAFF	TGTGCCAGCAGTCAGGGGGCGAACACTGAAGCTTTCTTT
TRBD2	TRBV13	NA	TRBJ2-1	CASSPRELAYNEQFF	TGTGCCAGCAGCCCGCGGGAGTTGGCCTACAATGAGCAGTTCTTC
NA	TRBV25-1	NA	TRBJ1-1	CASNQGNAEAFF	TGTGCCAGCAACCAAGGGAACGCTGAAGCTTTCTTT
NA	TRBV19	NA	TRBJ2-3	CASSMNAERITDTQYF	TGTGCCAGTAGTATGAACGCGGAGAGAATCACAGATACGCAGTATTTT
NA	TRBV30	NA	TRBJ2-1	CAWEKPDRTYSYNEQFF	TGTGCCTGGGAGAAACCGGACAGAACCTACTCCTACAATGAGCAGTTCTTC
NA	TRBV28	NA	TRBJ1-5	CASSLVDQPQHF	TGTGCCAGCAGTTTAGTGGATCAGCCCCAGCATTTT
NA	TRBV9	NA	TRBJ2-5	CASSVAVSETQYF	TGTGCCAGCAGCGTAGCGGTCTCGGAGACCCAGTACTTC
TRBD1	TRBV5-1	NA	TRBJ1-2	CASSPGTVSNYGYTF	TGCGCCAGCAGCCCGGGGACAGTCTCCAACTATGGCTACACCTTC
TRBD1	TRBV12-3/TRBV12-4	NA	TRBJ1-2	CASSDRAGYGYTF	TGTGCCAGCAGCGACAGGGCTGGCTATGGCTACACCTTC
NA	TRBV19	NA	TRBJ1-1	CASSIVGEAFF	TGTGCCAGTAGTATAGTTGGTGAAGCTTTCTTT
TRBD1	TRBV30	NA	TRBJ1-1	CAWNLGQGAATEAFF	TGTGCCTGGAATCTGGGACAGGGGGCTGCCACTGAAGCTTTCTTT
NA	TRBV27	NA	TRBJ2-1	CASSLGGSYNEQFF	TGTGCCAGCAGTTTAGGGGGCTCCTACAATGAGCAGTTCTTC
NA	TRBV5-1	NA	TRBJ2-7	CASSFPGQKYEQYF	TGCGCCAGCAGTTTCCCGGGACAAAAATACGAGCAGTACTTC
NA	TRBV6-5	NA	TRBJ1-1	CASTRDKLNTEAFF	TGTGCCAGCACTCGGGATAAACTGAACACTGAAGCTTTCTTT
NA	TRBV27	NA	TRBJ2-1	CASSLAGPYNEQFF	TGTGCCAGCAGTTTGGCAGGGCCCTACAATGAGCAGTTCTTC
NA	TRBV15	NA	TRBJ2-3	CATTRDTNTDTQYF	TGTGCCACAACCCGGGACACCAACACAGATACGCAGTATTTT
NA	TRBV30	few	TRBJ2-1	CAWRHRGAHNEQFF	TGTGCCTGGAGACACCGCGGGGCCCACAATGAGCAGTTCTTC
TRBD1	TRBV4-1	NA	TRBJ1-2	CASSQIPGTGDQFNYGYTF	TGCGCCAGCAGCCAAATTCCCGGGACAGGGGACCAATTTAACTATGGCTACACCTTC
NA	TRBV6-8	NA	TRBJ1-4	CASPEPDQTTTNEKLFF	TGTGCCTCACCCGAGCCGGACCAGACTACAACTAATGAAAAACTGTTTTTT
NA	TRBV5-1	NA	TRBJ2-3	CASSLAGADSTDTQYF	TGCGCCAGCAGCTTGGCAGGAGCCGACTCCACAGATACGCAGTATTTT
NA	TRBV27	NA	TRBJ2-4	CASTLAKNIQYF	TGTGCCAGCACCCTAGCCAAAAACATTCAGTACTTC
NA	TRBV28	NA	TRBJ1-2	CASSLGVAEGYTF	TGTGCCAGCAGTTTAGGCGTCGCTGAAGGCTACACCTTC
NA	TRBV10-1	NA	TRBJ1-2	CASSDPDGVLTF	TGCGCCAGCAGTGACCCGGACGGGGTTCTCACCTTC